This TCR beta chain was recovered during a study of T cells after posttransplantation cyclophosphamide. Study observations and caveats: Recipient CMV seropositivity and CMV reactivation strongly tracked TRB clonality. Skin or GI-infiltrating T cells shared few TRB sequences with blood.

The CDR3 is made up of 15 amino acids. The germline V gene encodes CDR1 SGHTA and CDR2 FQGNSA. V shed 2 bases and J shed 0 bases, with 11 bases lying between them. Comments on this clone: The antigen remains undetermined.

The protocol was immunoSEQ multiplex PCR, while the TCRdb copy is restricted to in-frame clones and leaves out a portion. Of tens of thousands of clones detected, approximately 90% appear once; the ten largest clones hold around 3.1%. The chain links TRBV7-2 to TRBJ2-7; no definite D call. The sample comprised PBMCs. This TCR came from a woman between 50 and 59 years old in good health and a related stem cell transplant donor. This CDR3 is CASSLISTDSYEQYF. The CDR3 coding sequence is TGTGCCAGCAGCTTAATCTCCACTGACTCCTACGAGCAGTACTTC.